The entry below describes one T cell receptor beta chain. The data originate from a study of blood T cell repertoires in COVID-19. On the study more broadly: COVID-19 samples from acute and convalescent phases originated in the United States, Italy and Spain. PBMCs, B-cell-depleted T cells, or T cells were the source of the cDNA or gDNA that made up the material.

The method was immunoSEQ multiplex PCR; TCRdb's version includes in-frame clones alone and lacks a portion of them. The sample holds under 120,000 clones, roughly 84% seen once. Germline V gene lookup returns CDR1 SQVTM and CDR2 ANQGSEA. The CDR3 is 14 residues long. Trimming left V 3 bases short and J 5 bases short, with 14 bases between. The chain recombines TRBV29-1 with TRBJ2-1; D call uncertain. The sequence derives from a human donor in a cohort sampled during active COVID-19. Specimen: peripheral blood. CDR3 nucleotide sequence: TGCAGCGTTGATAGAGGAACTCTAAACAATGAGCAGTTCTTC. As protein: CSVDRGTLNNEQFF.